This TCR beta chain was identified in a study of graft-versus-host responses after intestinal transplantation listed by TCRdb under 2021. Study-wide context: The transplants that recipients got were multivisceral, liver-intestinal, or isolated intestinal. Donor T cell macrochimerism was defined as a peak of at least 4% donor T cells among recipient peripheral blood mononuclear cells. Every recipient was given anti-thymocyte globulin induction, then maintenance tacrolimus and steroids for roughly three years. The cohort enrolled 20 to 25 intestinal transplant recipients including one retransplant, and a few patients lacking pretransplant specimens were excluded. Rather than going through the commercial service, samples from a few later patients were sequenced in-house on an Illumina MiSeq and processed with MiXCR. After intestinal transplantation, graft-versus-host and host-versus-graft alloreactive T cell clones were followed in the graft, circulation and bone marrow using bulk TCR-beta CDR3 sequencing. To identify alloreactive clones, pre-transplant mixed lymphocyte reaction products were sequenced and then compared with unstimulated pre-transplant donor and recipient T cells. Broad study findings and their caveats: In patients with donor T cell macrochimerism, the allografts had high GvH to HvG T cell clonal ratios. GvH clones were detected in recipient bone marrow, and some appeared earlier in ileal mucosa or blood, consistent with an intestinal mucosal origin. The relatively low number and heterogeneity of intestinal transplant patients limited the conclusions. Early after transplant, declines in HvG clones were associated with peak levels of circulating GvH clones.

The meaning of the sample's time point label: cells obtained before transplantation from donor or recipient. CD3+CD4+ and CD3+CD8+ populations were FACS-sorted from unstimulated pre-transplant donor and recipient cells taken from spleen or lymph nodes. The library was made by the immunoSEQ multiplex PCR assay. For most patients, genomic DNA was isolated with the Qiagen DNeasy Blood and Tissue Kit and shipped frozen to Adaptive Biotechnologies for TCR sequencing. For most patients, genomic DNA was subjected to high-throughput TCR-beta CDR3 sequencing by Adaptive Biotechnologies. Per the authors' processing: Adaptive's ImmunoSEQ software was the source of the TCR sequencing data for 15 to 20 patients, while a few other patients were processed with MiXCR and VDJtools. CD4 versus CD8 sorting errors were corrected by removing sequences found in both subsets at a frequency ratio below 5:1. CDR3 nucleotide sequences shared between donor and recipient were removed because their origin could not be assigned. To be classed as alloreactive, a clone needed at least 2-fold expansion over unstimulated cells and a minimum CFSE-low frequency of 0.002% (template counts) or 0.001% (read counts). Clones were considered mappable if detected in sequenced pre-transplant spleen, lymph node, or MLR CFSE-low populations of the donor or recipient. Cumulative frequency of alloreactive clones was calculated as a percentage of all sequences weighted by copy number. TCRdb took this table from immuneACCESS and kept in-frame rearrangements with V and J called. Such tables lack part of the clones; where checked against another copy, unresolved V genes explain under half of the gap, and the rest is unexplained. Clone size and V and J calls were adopted from that table, with D and trimming inferred from the DNA. The sample has tens of thousands of clones on record, around 96% of them singletons. The ten largest account for approximately 0.5% of the sample.

Regarding this clone: Its antigen is not yet known. Base quality data are lacking; no much larger clone is found one base away.

Reading from cysteine to phenylalanine, the CDR3 counts 15 amino acids. Only the CDR3 portion is preserved as DNA: 45 bases, with reading frame beginning at the first base. The junction shows trimming of 2 bases on V and 5 bases on J, plus 13 bases between the germline ends. Sequences SEHNR (CDR1) and FQNEAQ (CDR2) are obtained from the germline V gene (reference sequence). The rearrangement combines TRBV7-9 with TRBJ2-1; D gene: possibly TRBD1, on 5 matching bases. The sequence was obtained from a human donor who received an intestinal transplant. The sample was unstimulated CD8+ T cells sorted from spleen or lymph node cells, taken before intestinal transplant. Here the CDR3 is given as CASSLIGKGNNEQFF. The bases read TGTGCCAGCAGCTTAATAGGGAAGGGGAACAATGAGCAGTTCTTC.